This T cell receptor (beta chain) was identified in a study of molecular identifiers for immune sequencing clone quantification. Naive CD8 library inputs spanned roughly 17,000 to 1,000,000 sorted cells and 10%, 30% or 50% RNA. Sorting was used to obtain naive CD8 T cells (CD8+CD4-CCR7+CD45RA+). TCRdb passed the PCR reads through MiXCR, listing each CDR3 protein once. The table records approximately 550,000 distinct CDR3 sequences, roughly 24% of them present only once. The junction had 6 bases not matched to a gene; V was cut back by 3 bases and J by 4 bases. From germline, CDR1 is LNHDA and CDR2 SQIVND (reference sequence). The CDR3 consists of 14 residues.

Input material: naive CD8+ T cells from blood, with Jurkat cell RNA spiked in. Subset here: FACS-sorted CD8+CD4-CCR7+CD45RA+ naive T cells. This rearrangement joins TRBV19 to TRBJ2-7, with TRBD1 matching 7 bases. The receptor's source is a human donor in good health. Some libraries in this study had Jurkat cell RNA spiked in. DNA of the CDR3: TGTGCCAGTAGTATCACGACAGGGTTATACGAGCAGTACTTC. It encodes CASSITTGLYEQYF. Looking up the rest from reference TRBV19 and TRBJ2-7 gives the full variable domain: DGGITQSPKYLFRKEGQNVTLSCEQNLNHDAMYWYRQDPGQGLRLIYYSQIVNDFQKGDIAEGYSVSREKKESFPLTVTSAQKNPTAFYLCASSITTGLYEQYFGPGTRLTVT.